These 21 T cell receptor beta chains originate from one sample sequenced in a study of blood T cell repertoires in COVID-19. The table came from immunoSEQ multiplex PCR; TCRdb's copy has only in-frame clones and leaves some out. The data hold around 100,000 clones, with about 86% observed a single time. The sequenced sample was peripheral blood. The receptors stem from a human donor in a cohort sampled during active COVID-19.

V and J are TRBV11-2 and TRBJ1-2; D unresolved. The CDR3 consists of 13 residues. V lost 5 bases, J lost 4 bases, and 11 bases lay in between. Germline values: CDR1 SGHAT, CDR2 FQNNGV. CDR3 sequence: CASSPYGVYGYTF. Here the CDR3 DNA reads TGTGCCAGCAGCCCTTACGGGGTCTATGGCTACACCTTC.

The table lists this clone with a count of one. The chain has TRBV4-2 and TRBJ2-5; 13 nucleotides align to TRBD2. Germline V CDR1 and CDR2: LGHNA, YNFKEQ. The CDR3 totals 16 residues. Losses at the gene ends were 3 bases for V and 5 bases for J; bases not matched to a gene: 6. The CDR3 nucleotides read TGTGCCAGCAGCCACACTAGCGGGGGGGCCAGGGAGACCCAGTACTTC. Translation gives CASSHTSGGARETQYF.

This chain joins TRBV9 and TRBJ1-5, with a tentative D call TRBD1 (6 bases). CDR1 and CDR2 (germline): SGDLS, YYNGEE. V lost 0 bases and J lost 8, with 15 bases in between. The CDR3 consists of 15 residues. The CDR3 bases are TGTGCCAGCAGCGTAGGAGGGAAGAGGGACAAGCCCCAGCATTTT. This codes for CASSVGGKRDKPQHF.

V gene TRBV5-1 combines with J gene TRBJ2-5; D might be TRBD1 (5 bases). Trimming left V 4 bases short and J 5 bases short, with 12 bases between. The germline CDR1 and CDR2 sequences are SGHRS and YFSETQ. CDR3 length: 13 residues. CDR3 sequence: CASSKGQGETQYF. The CDR3 region has the DNA TGCGCCAGCAGCAAGGGGCAGGGTGAGACCCAGTACTTC.

This chain connects TRBV2 to TRBJ2-3; possibly TRBD2 for D (6 bases). The CDR3 is 15 amino acids. V shed 5 bases and J shed 3 bases, with 15 bases lying between them. Germline CDR1 and CDR2: SNHLY and FYNNEI. The CDR3 protein is CASSYLAWGTDTQYF. CDR3 coding DNA: TGTGCCAGCAGTTATCTAGCGTGGGGAACAGATACGCAGTATTTT.

The chain has TRBV3-1 (or the pseudogene TRBV3-2) and TRBJ2-2, with D possibly TRBD1 on 6 matching bases. Germline CDR1 is LGHDT and CDR2 is YNNKEL (reference sequence). CDR3 size: 15 residues. V gave up 0 bases and J gave up 5 bases, with 10 bases separating them. This CDR3 is CASSQDPQGTGELFF. The CDR3 nucleotides read TGTGCCAGCAGCCAAGATCCCCAGGGGACCGGGGAGCTGTTTTTT.

The chain has TRBV5-1 and TRBJ2-3; possible D gene TRBD2, 6 bases. Trimming removed 0 bases from V and 4 bases from J, with 15 bases in between. Germline assignment: CDR1 SGHRS and CDR2 YFSETQ. This CDR3 contains 16 residues. CDR3 sequence: CASSLGSGRGADTQYF. CDR3 coding DNA: TGCGCCAGCAGCTTGGGCTCCGGGCGGGGCGCAGATACGCAGTATTTT. Combining the CDR3 with reference TRBV5-1 and TRBJ2-3 gives the whole variable domain KAGVTQTPRYLIKTRGQQVTLSCSPISGHRSVSWYQQTPGQGLQFLFEYFSETQRNKGNFPGRFSGRQFSNSRSEMNVSTLELGDSALYLCASSLGSGRGADTQYFGPGTRLTVL.

V is TRBV5-6 and J is TRBJ1-5; 10 nucleotides match TRBD1. From germline, CDR1 is SGHDT and CDR2 YYEEEE. The CDR3 is 15 residues long. Trimming removed 5 bases from V and 6 bases from J; junction bases left unmatched: 8. CDR3 sequence (DNA): TGTGCCAGCAGTTCCGGGACAGGGGTTAGTCAGCCCCAGCATTTT. The encoded protein is CASSSGTGVSQPQHF.

The genes are TRBV10-1 and TRBJ2-3; 16 nucleotides agree with TRBD2. The length of the CDR3 is 17 residues. V shed 4 bases and J 5 bases; nucleotides not matched to a gene: 6. Germline V CDR1 and CDR2: WNHNN, SYGVQD (reference sequence). The DNA for the CDR3 is TGCGCCAGCAGTGGCCCCGGGACTAGCGGGAGGGGAGATACGCAGTATTTT. Protein sequence: CASSGPGTSGRGDTQYF.

The CDR3, as DNA: TGTGCCAGCAGCTTCCGGGGGGGAGGAGTGGATGGCTACACCTTC. This translates into CASSFRGGGVDGYTF. The chain combines TRBV7-2 with TRBJ1-2, with D possibly matching TRBD1 (5 bases). The CDR3 runs to 15 residues. Trimming removed 3 bases from V and 6 bases from J, with 17 bases in between. The germline CDR1 and CDR2 sequences are SGHTA and FQGNSA.

The chain uses TRBV6-2 or TRBV6-3 and TRBJ2-6; D remains unclear. CDR1 and CDR2 (germline): MNHEY, SVGEGT. Trimming removed 6 bases at V and 1 base at J, with 7 bases between. There are 14 residues in the CDR3. CDR3 in amino acids: CASSPESGANVLTF. The DNA of the CDR3 is TGTGCCAGCAGCCCCGAGTCTGGGGCCAACGTCCTGACTTTC.

The rearrangement joins TRBV18 to TRBJ1-1, with D perhaps matching TRBD1 (5 bases). Looked up from germline, CDR1 is KGHSH and CDR2 is LQKENI. The V gene lost 4 bases and the J gene lost 8 bases, with 20 bases spanning the gap. The CDR3 extends over 15 amino acids. This CDR3 reads CASSLDMDLGQEAFF. In DNA form, the CDR3 reads TGTGCCAGCTCACTAGATATGGACCTGGGGCAAGAAGCTTTCTTT.

The chain joins TRBV2 to TRBJ1-3; 8 bases match TRBD1. In germline, CDR1 is SNHLY, CDR2 FYNNEI. This CDR3 is 18 amino acids long. Trimming took 7 bases from V and 0 from J; bases not matched to a gene: 14. In DNA, the CDR3 is TGTGCCAGCAACCCGAAAGGGACAGGAGTCTCCTCTGGAAACACCATATATTTT. Encoded protein: CASNPKGTGVSSGNTIYF.

The chain recombines TRBV6-6 with TRBJ1-1, with 12 bases that match TRBD1. The CDR3 spans 19 residues. The germline CDR1 and CDR2 sequences are MNHNY and SVGAGI (reference sequence). The trim removed 5 bases at V and 6 bases at J, leaving 19 bases unmatched. The CDR3 DNA sequence: TGTGCCAGCAGTCGGTGGGACAGGGGGCGCGGAAGTGGAGGCTCTGAAGCTTTCTTT. This sequence encodes CASSRWDRGRGSGGSEAFF.

The chain recombines TRBV27 with TRBJ1-3, with 7 bases aligning to TRBD1. Trimming at V came to 6 bases and at J to 4 bases, leaving 9 bases not matched to a gene. This CDR3 is 15 amino acids long. Germline V gene sequence: CDR1 MNHEY, CDR2 SMNVEV (reference sequence). Here the CDR3 reads CASSPTGAIGNTIYF. The CDR3 region has the DNA TGTGCCAGCAGCCCTACAGGGGCGATCGGAAACACCATATATTTT.

V usage is TRBV7-3 and J usage is TRBJ2-1; D not certain. The CDR3 is 16 amino acids. The V end was cut by 1 base, the J end by 2 bases, with 12 bases between. CDR1 is SGHTA and CDR2 is FQGTGA in the germline V gene. Here the CDR3 DNA reads TGTGCCAGCAGCTTAAACCCAGGAACCACCTACAATGAGCAGTTCTTC. Amino acids: CASSLNPGTTYNEQFF.

The chain combines TRBV30 with TRBJ1-2; TRBD1 matches 9 bases. J was trimmed by 6 bases and V by 2 bases; bases with no gene match: 10. The CDR3 spans 15 residues. Per the germline V gene, CDR1 is GTSNPN and CDR2 is SVGIG (reference sequence). The DNA of the CDR3 is TGTGCCTGGAGTACTACTCGGACAGGGGCGGATGGCTACACCTTC. Amino acids: CAWSTTRTGADGYTF.

As for this clone: The junction departs from the called germline gene at one end, perhaps through a read error. The chain couples TRBV5-4 to TRBJ2-7; 9 bases are a match to TRBD1. CDR3 length equals 14 residues. Germline V gives CDR1 SGHNT, CDR2 YYREEE (reference sequence). CDR3 sequence (DNA): TGTGCCAGCAGTTTGGACAGGGGAGCGTACGAGCAGTACTTC. Translated: CASSLDRGAYEQYF.

This chain connects TRBV18 to TRBJ2-7, with TRBD2 identical over 11 bases. With 3 bases clipped from V and 5 bases from J, the junction kept 15 bases outside the gene matches. Germline V gene lookup returns CDR1 KGHSH and CDR2 LQKENI. The CDR3 covers 18 residues. CDR3: CASSPPLLAGGGGDEQYF. CDR3 nucleotide sequence: TGTGCCAGCTCACCCCCCCTCCTAGCGGGAGGAGGCGGCGACGAGCAGTACTTC.

As for this clone: Other nucleotide sequences in the sample specify the same CDR3. This chain uses TRBV7-2 with TRBJ2-3, with 9 bases lining up with TRBD1. The V segment lost 5 bases and the J segment 2 bases; nucleotides outside the gene matches: 5. The CDR3 sequence is 15 residues long. Germline CDR1 reads SGHTA; CDR2 reads FQGNSA. The CDR3 loop reads CASSPDRGFTDTQYF. CDR3 DNA: TGTGCCAGCAGCCCGGACAGGGGATTCACAGATACGCAGTATTTT.

The chain couples TRBV5-3 to TRBJ2-7; D possibly corresponds to TRBD2 (6 bases). TRBV5-3 has ORF status, its function being uncertain. The germline V and J ends were trimmed by 0 bases and 0 bases, with 16 bases remaining between them. The CDR3 consists of 17 residues. CDR3 nucleotide sequence: TGTGCCAGAAGCTTGGCGAGGACTACGGGGTACTCCTACGAGCAGTACTTC. It yields the protein CARSLARTTGYSYEQYF.